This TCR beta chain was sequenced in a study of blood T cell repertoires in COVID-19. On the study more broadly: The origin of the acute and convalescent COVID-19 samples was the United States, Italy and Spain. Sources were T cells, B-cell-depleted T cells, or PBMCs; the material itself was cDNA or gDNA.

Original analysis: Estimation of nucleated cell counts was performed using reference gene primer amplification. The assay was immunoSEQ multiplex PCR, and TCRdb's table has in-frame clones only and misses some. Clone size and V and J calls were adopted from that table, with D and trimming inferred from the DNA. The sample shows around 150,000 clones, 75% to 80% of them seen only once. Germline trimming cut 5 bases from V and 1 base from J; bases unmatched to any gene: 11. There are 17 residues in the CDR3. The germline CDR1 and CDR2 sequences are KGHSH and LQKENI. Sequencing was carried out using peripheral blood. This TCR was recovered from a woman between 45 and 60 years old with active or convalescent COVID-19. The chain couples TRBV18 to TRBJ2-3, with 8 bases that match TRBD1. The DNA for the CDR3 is TGTGCCAGCTCATCCCGACAGGGGAGGATGGGCACAGATACGCAGTATTTT. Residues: CASSSRQGRMGTDTQYF.